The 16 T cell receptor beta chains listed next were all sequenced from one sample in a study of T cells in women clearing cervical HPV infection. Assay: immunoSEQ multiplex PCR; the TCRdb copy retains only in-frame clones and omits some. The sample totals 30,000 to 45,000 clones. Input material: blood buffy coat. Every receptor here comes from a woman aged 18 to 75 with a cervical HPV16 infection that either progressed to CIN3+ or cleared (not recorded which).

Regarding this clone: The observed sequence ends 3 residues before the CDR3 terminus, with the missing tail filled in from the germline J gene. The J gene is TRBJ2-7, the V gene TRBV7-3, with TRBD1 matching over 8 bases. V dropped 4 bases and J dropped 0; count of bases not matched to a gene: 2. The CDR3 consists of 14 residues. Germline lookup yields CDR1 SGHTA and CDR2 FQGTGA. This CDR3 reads CASSSGQGSYEQYF. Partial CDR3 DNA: TGTGCCAGCAGCTCCGGACAGGGCTCCTACGAG.

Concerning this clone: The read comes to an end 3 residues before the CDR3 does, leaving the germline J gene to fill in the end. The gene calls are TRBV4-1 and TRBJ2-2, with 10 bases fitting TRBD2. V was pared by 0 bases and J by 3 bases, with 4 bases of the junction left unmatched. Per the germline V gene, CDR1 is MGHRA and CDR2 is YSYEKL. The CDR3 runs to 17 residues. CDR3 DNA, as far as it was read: TGCGCCAGCAGCCAAGAGAGCGGGGGGGCCTACACCGGGGAG. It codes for CASSQESGGAYTGE. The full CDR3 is CASSQESGGAYTGELFF.

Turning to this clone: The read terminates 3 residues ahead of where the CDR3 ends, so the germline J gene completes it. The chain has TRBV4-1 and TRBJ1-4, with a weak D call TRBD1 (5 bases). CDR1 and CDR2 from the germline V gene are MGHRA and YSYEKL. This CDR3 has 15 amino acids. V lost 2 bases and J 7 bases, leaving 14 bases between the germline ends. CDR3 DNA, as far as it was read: TGCGCCAGCAGCCAACCAGGGCCGAGGGGTGAAAAA. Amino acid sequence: CASSQPGPRGEK. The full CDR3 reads CASSQPGPRGEKLFF.

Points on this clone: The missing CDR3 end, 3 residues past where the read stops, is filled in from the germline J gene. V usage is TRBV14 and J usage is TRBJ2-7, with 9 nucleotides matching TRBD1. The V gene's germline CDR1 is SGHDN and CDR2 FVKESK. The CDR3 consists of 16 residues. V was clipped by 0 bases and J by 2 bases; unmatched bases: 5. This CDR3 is CASSQEGDRAPYEQYF. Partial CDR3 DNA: TGTGCCAGCAGCCAAGAAGGGGACAGGGCCCCCTACGAG.

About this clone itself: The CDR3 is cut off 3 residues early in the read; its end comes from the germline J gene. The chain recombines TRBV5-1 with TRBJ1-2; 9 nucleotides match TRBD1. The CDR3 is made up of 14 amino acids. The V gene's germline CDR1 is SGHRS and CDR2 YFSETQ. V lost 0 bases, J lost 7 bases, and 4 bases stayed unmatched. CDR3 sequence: CASSLDTGGGGYTF. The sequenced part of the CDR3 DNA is TGCGCCAGCAGCTTGGATACAGGGGGCGGTGGC. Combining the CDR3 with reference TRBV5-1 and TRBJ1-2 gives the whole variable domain KAGVTQTPRYLIKTRGQQVTLSCSPISGHRSVSWYQQTPGQGLQFLFEYFSETQRNKGNFPGRFSGRQFSNSRSEMNVSTLELGDSALYLCASSLDTGGGGYTFGSGTRLTVV.

The sequenced part of the CDR3 DNA is TGTGCCAGCAGCTTGGGAGGACAGAACTACGAG. This gives the protein CASSLGGQNYE. The entire CDR3 protein is CASSLGGQNYEQYF. V gene TRBV5-5 combines with J gene TRBJ2-7; D is possibly TRBD1 (6 bases). The missing CDR3 end, 3 residues past where the read stops, is filled in from the germline J gene. The CDR3 extends over 14 amino acids. V lost 0 bases and J 3 bases, leaving 10 bases between the germline ends. The germline CDR1 and CDR2 sequences are SGHKS and YYEKEE (reference sequence). The variable domain in full, with the rest retrieved from reference TRBV5-5 and TRBJ2-7, is DAGVTQSPTHLIKTRGQQVTLRCSPISGHKSVSWYQQVLGQGPQFIFQYYEKEERGRGNFPDRFSARQFPNYSSELNVNALLLGDSALYLCASSLGGQNYEQYFGPGTRLTVT.

This CDR3 is CASSEGAGIRVRLEQYF. The covered CDR3 bases are TGTGCCAGCAGTGAAGGGGCAGGGATTAGGGTTAGACTCGAG. The V call is TRBV6-1, the J call TRBJ2-7; tentative D call: TRBD1 (5 bases). With the read ending 3 residues before the CDR3 end, the germline J gene is used to fill in that end. Germline V gives CDR1 MNHNS, CDR2 SASEGT. Trimming stripped 1 base from V and 6 bases from J, with 22 bases between. This CDR3 is 17 amino acids long.

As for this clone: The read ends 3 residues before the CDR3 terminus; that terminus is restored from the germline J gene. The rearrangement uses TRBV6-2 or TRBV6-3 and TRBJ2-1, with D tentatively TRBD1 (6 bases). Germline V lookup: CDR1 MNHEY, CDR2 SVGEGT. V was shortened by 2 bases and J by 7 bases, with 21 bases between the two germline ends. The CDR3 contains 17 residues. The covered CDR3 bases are TGTGCCAGCAGTTACGACCTTGGACAGCCGTTCGAAAATGAG. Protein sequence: CASSYDLGQPFENE. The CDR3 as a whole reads CASSYDLGQPFENEQFF.

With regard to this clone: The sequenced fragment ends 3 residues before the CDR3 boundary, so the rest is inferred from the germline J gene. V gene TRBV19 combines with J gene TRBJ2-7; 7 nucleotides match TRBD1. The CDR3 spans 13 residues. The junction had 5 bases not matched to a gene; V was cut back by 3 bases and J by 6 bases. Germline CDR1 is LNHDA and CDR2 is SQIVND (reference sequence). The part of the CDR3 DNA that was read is TGTGCCAGTAGTATTGGGTACAGGGGCGAG. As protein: CASSIGYRGE. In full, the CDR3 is CASSIGYRGEQYF.

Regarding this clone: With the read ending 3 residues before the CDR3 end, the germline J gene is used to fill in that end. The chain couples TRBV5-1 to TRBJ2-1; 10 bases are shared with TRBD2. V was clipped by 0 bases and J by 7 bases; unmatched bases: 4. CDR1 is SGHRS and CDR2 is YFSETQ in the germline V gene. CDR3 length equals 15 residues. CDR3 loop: CASSLDPSGGNEQFF. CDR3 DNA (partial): TGCGCCAGCAGCTTGGATCCTAGCGGGGGAAATGAG.

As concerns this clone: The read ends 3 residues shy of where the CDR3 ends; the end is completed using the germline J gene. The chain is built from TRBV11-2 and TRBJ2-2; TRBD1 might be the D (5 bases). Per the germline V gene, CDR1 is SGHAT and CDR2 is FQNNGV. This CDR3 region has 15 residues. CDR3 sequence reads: CASSFSSGNNSPLFF. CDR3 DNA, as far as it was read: TGTGCCAGCAGCTTTTCGTCAGGGAATAATTCACCG.

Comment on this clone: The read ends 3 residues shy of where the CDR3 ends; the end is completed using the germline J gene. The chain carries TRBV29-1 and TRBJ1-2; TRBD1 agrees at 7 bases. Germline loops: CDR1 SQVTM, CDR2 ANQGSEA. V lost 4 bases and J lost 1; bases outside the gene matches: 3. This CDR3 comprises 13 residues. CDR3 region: CSVAQGVNYGYTF. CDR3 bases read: TGCAGCGTTGCGCAGGGGGTTAACTATGGC.

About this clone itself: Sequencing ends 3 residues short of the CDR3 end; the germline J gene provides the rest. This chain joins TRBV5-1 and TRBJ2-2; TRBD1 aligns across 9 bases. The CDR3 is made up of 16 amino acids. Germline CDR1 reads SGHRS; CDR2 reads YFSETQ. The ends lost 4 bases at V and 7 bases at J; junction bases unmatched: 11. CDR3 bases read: TGCGCCAGCAGCCGCGGGGACAGGGCTGGAATCGGGGAG. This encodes CASSRGDRAGIGE. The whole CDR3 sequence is CASSRGDRAGIGELFF.

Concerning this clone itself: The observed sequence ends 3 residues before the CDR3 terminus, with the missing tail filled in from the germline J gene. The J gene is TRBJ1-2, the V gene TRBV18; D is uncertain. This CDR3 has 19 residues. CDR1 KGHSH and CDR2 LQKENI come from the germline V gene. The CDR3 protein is CASSPRVQLAAAGSDTYTF. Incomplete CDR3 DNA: TGTGCCAGCTCACCACGTGTCCAGCTAGCGGCCGCCGGTTCAGATACC.

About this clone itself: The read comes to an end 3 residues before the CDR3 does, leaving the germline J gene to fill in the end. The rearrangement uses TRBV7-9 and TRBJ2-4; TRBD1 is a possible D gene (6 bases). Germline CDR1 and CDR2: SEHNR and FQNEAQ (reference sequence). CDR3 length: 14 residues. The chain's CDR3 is CASSSDSTNYGQYF. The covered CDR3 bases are TGTGCCAGCAGCTCGGACAGTACTAACTATGGT. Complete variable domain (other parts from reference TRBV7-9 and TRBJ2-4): DTGVSQNPRHKITKRGQNVTFRCDPISEHNRLYWYRQTLGQGPEFLTYFQNEAQLEKSRLLSDRFSAERPKGSFSTLEIQRTEQGDSAMYLCASSSDSTNYGQYFGAGTRLSVL.

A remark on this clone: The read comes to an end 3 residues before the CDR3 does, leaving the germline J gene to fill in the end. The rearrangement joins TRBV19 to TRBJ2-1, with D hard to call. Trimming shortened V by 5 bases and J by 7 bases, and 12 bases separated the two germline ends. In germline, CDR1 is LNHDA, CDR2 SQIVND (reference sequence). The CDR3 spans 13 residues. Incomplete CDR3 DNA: TGTGCCAGTAGTCCGCGACTCCTAAATGAG. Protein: CASSPRLLNE. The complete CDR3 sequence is CASSPRLLNEQFF.